The rows below give T cell receptor beta chains drawn from one sample of a study of cytotoxic CD8 clonotypes in ibrutinib-treated CLL. Data came from immunoSEQ multiplex PCR; TCRdb stores just in-frame clones and leaves some out. The sample records around 310,000 clones, just under 80% being singletons. The starting material was PBMCs, obtained before ibrutinib treatment. These receptors were taken from a human donor with chronic lymphocytic leukemia. Both conserved end residues are part of each CDR3. D genes are given only for firm matches. Expanded clones are given a class, and other clones once, few, many or no size at all.

V,size,J,length,D,CDR3,DNA
TRBV18,NA,TRBJ2-4,14,TRBD1,CASSPGQGGNIQYF,TGTGCCAGCTCCCCGGGACAGGGGGGAAACATTCAGTACTTC
TRBV4-2,NA,TRBJ2-7,14,NA,CASSRTGTVYEQYF,TGTGCCAGCAGCCGCACCGGGACTGTCTACGAGCAGTACTTC
TRBV6-6,NA,TRBJ2-1,13,NA,CASSRFRASEQFF,TGTGCCAGCAGCCGATTCCGTGCGAGCGAGCAGTTCTTC
TRBV7-2,few,TRBJ1-1,13,NA,CASSLSSNTEAFF,TGTGCCAGCAGCTTGAGCAGTAACACTGAAGCTTTCTTT
TRBV27,NA,TRBJ1-1,13,NA,CASKANRNTEAFF,TGTGCCAGCAAAGCGAACAGGAACACTGAAGCTTTCTTT
TRBV27,NA,TRBJ2-7,14,NA,CASSLSGPTYEQYF,TGTGCCAGCAGTTTGTCGGGACCCACCTACGAGCAGTACTTC
TRBV5-4,NA,TRBJ2-4,15,TRBD1,CASSLDRGSKNIQYF,TGTGCCAGCAGCTTGGACAGGGGTTCCAAAAACATTCAGTACTTC
TRBV30,NA,TRBJ1-2,14,TRBD1,CAWSTGGVDYGYTF,TGTGCCTGGAGTACAGGGGGAGTCGACTATGGCTACACCTTC
TRBV11-3,once,TRBJ2-1,14,NA,CASSSRGAVGEQFF,TGTGCCAGCAGCTCCCGGGGGGCGGTCGGTGAGCAGTTCTTC
TRBV7-9,NA,TRBJ2-3,15,TRBD2,CASSLLAGSTDTQYF,TGTGCCAGCAGCTTACTAGCGGGTAGCACAGATACGCAGTATTTT
TRBV10-3,few,TRBJ2-3,15,NA,CAISDSGFNTDTQYF,TGTGCCATCAGTGATTCAGGGTTTAACACAGATACGCAGTATTTT
TRBV7-8,once,TRBJ2-7,16,NA,CASSLGRGSLGYEQYF,TGTGCCAGCAGCTTAGGTCGCGGGTCTTTGGGCTACGAGCAGTACTTC
TRBV6-1,NA,TRBJ2-7,15,NA,CASSEERVSSYEQYF,TGTGCCAGCAGTGAGGAGAGGGTATCGTCCTACGAGCAGTACTTC
TRBV5-6,NA,TRBJ1-5,17,NA,CASSFMSSGGGNQPQHF,TGTGCCAGCAGCTTTATGTCCTCGGGAGGCGGCAATCAGCCCCAGCATTTT
TRBV5-1,NA,TRBJ2-5,12,NA,CASSLAGETQYF,TGCGCCAGCAGCTTGGCAGGAGAGACCCAGTACTTC
TRBV18,NA,TRBJ1-3,16,NA,CASSPMSGDSGNTIYF,TGTGCCAGCTCACCAATGAGCGGGGACTCTGGAAACACCATATATTTT
TRBV5-6,NA,TRBJ2-7,12,NA,CASSLGRLEQYF,TGTGCCAGCAGCTTGGGACGCCTCGAGCAGTACTTC
TRBV7-9,NA,TRBJ2-1,19,TRBD2,CASSLGGLAGSSSYNEQFF,TGTGCCAGCAGCTTGGGCGGACTAGCGGGATCGAGCTCCTACAATGAGCAGTTCTTC